These 12 T cell receptor beta chains came from one sample sequenced in a study of cytomegalovirus exposure and HLA in healthy donors. Here immunoSEQ multiplex PCR was the method, and the copy in TCRdb shows in-frame clones only, minus some. The table has roughly 130,000 clones, about 86% seen once. Source material: PBMCs. The receptors were gathered from a man between 18 and 29 years old in good health and CMV-seronegative.

The chain employs TRBV25-1 and TRBJ2-5, with 8 bases fitting TRBD1. The germline CDR1 and CDR2 sequences are MGHDK and SYGVNS. CDR3 length: 16 residues. V lost 5 bases to trimming and J lost 2 bases; unmatched junction nucleotides: 10. Written as DNA, the CDR3 is TGTGCCAGCAGTATACGACAGGGGTCGGGGCAAGAGACCCAGTACTTC. It yields the protein CASSIRQGSGQETQYF.

V and J are TRBV2 and TRBJ1-2; D not certain. Looked up from germline, CDR1 is SNHLY and CDR2 is FYNNEI. The CDR3 totals 16 residues. The V end was cut by 3 bases, the J end by 4 bases, with 18 bases between. The CDR3 is CASSDSAAAARYGYTF. CDR3 nucleotide sequence: TGTGCCAGCAGTGATTCGGCGGCGGCAGCCCGCTATGGCTACACCTTC.

The rearrangement links TRBV20-1 to TRBJ2-1; D gene unclear. The V and J ends lost 6 bases and 9 bases respectively, with 12 bases between them. Germline V CDR1 and CDR2: DFQATT, SNEGSKA (reference sequence). The length of the CDR3 is 11 residues. The CDR3 bases are TGCAGTGCCCTTCGGAGCACTGAGCAGTTCTTC. Protein sequence: CSALRSTEQFF.

J is TRBJ1-1 and V is TRBV15; D is unresolved. The V gene's germline CDR1 is LNHNV and CDR2 YYDKDF (reference sequence). Between the trimmed V and J ends, which lost 2 bases and 0 bases, there was a span of 4 bases. The CDR3 has 13 residues. CDR3 sequence reads: CATSRQMNTEAFF. The CDR3 DNA reads as TGTGCCACCAGCAGACAGATGAACACTGAAGCTTTCTTT. Supplemented by reference TRBV15 and TRBJ1-1, the full variable domain reads DAMVIQNPRYQVTQFGKPVTLSCSQTLNHNVMYWYQQKSSQAPKLLFHYYDKDFNNEADTPDNFQSRRPNTSFCFLDIRSPGLGDTAMYLCATSRQMNTEAFFGQGTRLTVV.

The chain links TRBV7-8 to TRBJ2-1; 14 bases agree with TRBD2. After removal of 5 bases from V and 1 base from J, the junction contained 10 bases not matched to a gene. This CDR3 has 19 residues. Germline V gene sequence: CDR1 SGHVS, CDR2 FQNEAQ. The CDR3 DNA reads TGTGCCAGCAGCCCGGGGACTAGCGGGAGAGACAGGTCCTACAATGAGCAGTTCTTC. Amino acid sequence: CASSPGTSGRDRSYNEQFF.

The V call is TRBV25-1, the J call TRBJ2-2; no firm D call. V lost 1 base and J lost 1, with 7 bases in between. The germline V gene has CDR1 MGHDK and CDR2 SYGVNS. There are 15 residues in the CDR3. DNA of the CDR3: TGTGCCAGCAGTGAATCCAAGAGGAACACCGGGGAGCTGTTTTTT. It translates to CASSESKRNTGELFF.

In its sample, this clone was seen once. The J gene is TRBJ2-5, the V gene TRBV5-4; 9 bases map to TRBD1. This CDR3 has 16 amino acids. V shed 5 bases and J 4 bases; nucleotides not matched to a gene: 12. From germline, CDR1 is SGHNT and CDR2 YYREEE (reference sequence). CDR3 nucleotides: TGTGCCAGCAGACCAACCCGGGACAGGGTGTTAGAGACCCAGTACTTC. Its translation is CASRPTRDRVLETQYF.

The V gene is TRBV9, the J gene TRBJ2-7; tentatively, D is TRBD2 (6 bases). The V end lost 4 bases, the J end lost 2 bases, and 10 bases lay between the germline ends. Germline V gene lookup returns CDR1 SGDLS and CDR2 YYNGEE. The CDR3 loop spans 13 amino acids. The chain's CDR3 is CASSTGGAYEQYF. DNA for the CDR3: TGTGCCAGCAGCACGGGCGGGGCCTACGAGCAGTACTTC.

This chain connects TRBV9 to TRBJ2-3; TRBD2 matches at 8 bases. Per germline, CDR1 SGDLS and CDR2 YYNGEE. The CDR3 spans 15 residues. J gave up 6 bases and V 3 bases, and 9 bases lay outside the gene matches. CDR3 in amino acids: CASSAVRGGEDTQYF. DNA of the CDR3: TGTGCCAGCAGCGCCGTTCGGGGGGGAGAGGATACGCAGTATTTT.

This clone was counted many times. This chain joins TRBV6-6 and TRBJ2-3; D gene ambiguous. The CDR3 is made up of 11 amino acids. V was shortened by 2 bases and J by 6 bases, with 3 bases between the two germline ends. Germline V gene sequence: CDR1 MNHNY, CDR2 SVGAGI (reference sequence). The CDR3 protein is CASSYPDTQYF. In DNA, the CDR3 is TGTGCCAGCAGTTACCCGGATACGCAGTATTTT.

The chain is built from TRBV27 and TRBJ2-1, with 9 bases fitting TRBD1. The CDR3 totals 15 residues. Trimming took 2 bases from V and 5 from J; bases not matched to a gene: 4. Germline V gene sequence: CDR1 MNHEY, CDR2 SMNVEV (reference sequence). CDR3 DNA: TGTGCCAGCAGTTTAACAGGGGGCAGGCACAATGAGCAGTTCTTC. Its translation: CASSLTGGRHNEQFF.

This clone appeared a few times. This chain joins TRBV19 and TRBJ1-5; no reliable D call. Germline V gene sequence: CDR1 LNHDA, CDR2 SQIVND (reference sequence). With 6 bases removed from V and 5 bases from J, the gap between germline ends came to 11 bases. The CDR3 is 13 amino acids. Here the CDR3 DNA reads TGTGCCAGTAGGTGGCGGCTTGATCAGCCCCAGCATTTT. It translates to CASRWRLDQPQHF.